A single sample gave rise to the 4 T cell receptor beta chains below, sequenced in a study of T cell clones after liver transplantation. Profiling relied on immunoSEQ multiplex PCR, and the TCRdb table lists in-frame clones only, not all of them. The sample yields nearly 15,000 clones, more than 65% seen once. The sequencing here drew on CD8+ T cells from blood, taken 45 to 50 months after liver transplant. The receptors here all came from a human patient who received a liver transplant. Certain T cells may be donor cells from the graft.

The chain carries TRBV6-1 and TRBJ2-5; D may be TRBD2 (6 bases). The CDR3 length is 16 residues. The germline V and J ends were trimmed by 3 bases and 0 bases, with 14 bases remaining between them. Germline values: CDR1 MNHNS, CDR2 SASEGT. The chain's CDR3 is CASSDPGLEYQETQYF. CDR3 in DNA: TGTGCCAGCAGTGATCCGGGACTTGAGTACCAAGAGACCCAGTACTTC.

This clone was seen only a few times. The chain combines TRBV27 with TRBJ2-2; maybe TRBD2 (6 bases). CDR1 and CDR2 (germline): MNHEY, SMNVEV (reference sequence). The CDR3 extends over 17 amino acids. Trimming took off 5 bases at V and 4 bases at J, with 20 bases between the two ends. The DNA for the CDR3 is TGTGCCAGCAGTCCCCGAATAGGGCGGGACGGCACCGGGGAGCTGTTTTTT. This encodes CASSPRIGRDGTGELFF.

The J gene is TRBJ2-2, the V gene TRBV2, with D unresolved. The germline gives CDR1 SNHLY, CDR2 FYNNEI. V was pared by 8 bases and J by 1 base, with 17 bases between. There are 16 residues in the CDR3. The CDR3 bases are TGTGCCAGCTCGGTGGAGATCGGTCAGAACACCGGGGAGCTGTTTTTT. Translating gives CASSVEIGQNTGELFF.

This clone was seen only once. This rearrangement joins TRBV5-1 to TRBJ1-1, with a possible D match to TRBD1 (5 bases). The CDR3 totals 15 residues. Germline V gives CDR1 SGHRS, CDR2 YFSETQ. Trimming took 4 bases from V and 5 from J, leaving 18 bases between them. The CDR3 nucleotides read TGCGCCAGCAGCCCCCCCGAGGGGCGGAGAACTGAAGCTTTCTTT. This sequence encodes CASSPPEGRRTEAFF.